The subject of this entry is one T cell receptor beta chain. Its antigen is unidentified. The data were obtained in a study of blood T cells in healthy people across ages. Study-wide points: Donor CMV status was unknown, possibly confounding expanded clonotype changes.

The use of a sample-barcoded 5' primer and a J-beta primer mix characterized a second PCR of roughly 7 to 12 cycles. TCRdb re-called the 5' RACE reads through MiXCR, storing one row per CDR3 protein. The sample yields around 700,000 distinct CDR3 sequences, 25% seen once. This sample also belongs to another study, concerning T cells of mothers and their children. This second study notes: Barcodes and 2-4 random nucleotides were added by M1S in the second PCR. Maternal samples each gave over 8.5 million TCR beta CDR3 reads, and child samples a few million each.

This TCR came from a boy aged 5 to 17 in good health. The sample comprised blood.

CDR3 amino acids: CASSQGLAGGSTDTQYF. The CDR3 DNA sequence: TGTGCCAGCAGCCAAGGGCTAGCGGGGGGTAGCACAGATACGCAGTATTTT. This chain links TRBV7-2 with TRBJ2-3; 11 bases line up with TRBD2. Losses at the gene ends were 5 bases for V and 0 bases for J; bases not matched to a gene: 7. CDR3 length equals 17 residues. The germline V gene encodes CDR1 SGHTA and CDR2 FQGNSA.